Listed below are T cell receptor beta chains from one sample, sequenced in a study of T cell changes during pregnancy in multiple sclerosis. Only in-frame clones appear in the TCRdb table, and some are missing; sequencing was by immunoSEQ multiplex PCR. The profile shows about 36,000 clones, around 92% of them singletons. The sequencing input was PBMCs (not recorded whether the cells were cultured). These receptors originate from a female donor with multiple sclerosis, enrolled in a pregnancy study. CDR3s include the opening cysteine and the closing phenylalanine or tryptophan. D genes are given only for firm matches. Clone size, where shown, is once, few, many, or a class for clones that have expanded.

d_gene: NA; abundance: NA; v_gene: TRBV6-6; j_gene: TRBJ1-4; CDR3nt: TGTGCCAGCAGTTACTCGGGGGATCATGAAAAACTGTTTTTT; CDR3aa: CASSYSGDHEKLFF
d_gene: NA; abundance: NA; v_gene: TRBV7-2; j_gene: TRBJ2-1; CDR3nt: TGTGCCAGCAGCTTAGCGGGGGCGGGAGTTGGGTTCGATGAGCAGTTCTTC; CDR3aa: CASSLAGAGVGFDEQFF
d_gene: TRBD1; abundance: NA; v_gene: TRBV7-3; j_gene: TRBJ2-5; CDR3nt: TGTGCCAGCAGTCGAACAGGGGATGAGACCCAGTACTTC; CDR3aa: CASSRTGDETQYF
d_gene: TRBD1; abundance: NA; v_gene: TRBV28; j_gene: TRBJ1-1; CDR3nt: TGTGCCAGCAGTTTTGACAGGGGGTATTACACTGAAGCTTTCTTT; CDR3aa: CASSFDRGYYTEAFF
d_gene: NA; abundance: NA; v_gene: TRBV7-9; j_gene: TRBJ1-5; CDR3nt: TGTGCCAGCAGTCCGAGGGGGGAGCCTCAGCCCCAGCATTTT; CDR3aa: CASSPRGEPQPQHF
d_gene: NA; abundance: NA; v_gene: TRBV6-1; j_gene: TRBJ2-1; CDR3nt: TGTGCCAGCAGTGTAGAGGTATCCCTTTACAATGAGCAGTTCTTC; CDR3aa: CASSVEVSLYNEQFF
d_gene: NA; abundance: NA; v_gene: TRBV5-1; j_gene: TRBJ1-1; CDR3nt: TGCGCCAGCAGCTTGAGAGGTTGGCAGCTGAACACTGAAGCTTTCTTT; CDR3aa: CASSLRGWQLNTEAFF
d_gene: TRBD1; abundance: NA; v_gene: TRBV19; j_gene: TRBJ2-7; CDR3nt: TGTGCCAGTAGTCAGCCGGGACAGAGAATCTACGAGCAGTACTTC; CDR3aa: CASSQPGQRIYEQYF
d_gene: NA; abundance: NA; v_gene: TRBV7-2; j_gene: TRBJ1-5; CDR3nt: TGTGCCAGCAGCTCCCAGGGGACGGGGCAGCCCCAGCATTTT; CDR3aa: CASSSQGTGQPQHF
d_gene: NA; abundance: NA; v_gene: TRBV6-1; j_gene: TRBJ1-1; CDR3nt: TGTGCCAGCAGGAATGCATGGAGGAACACTGAAGCTTTCTTT; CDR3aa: CASRNAWRNTEAFF
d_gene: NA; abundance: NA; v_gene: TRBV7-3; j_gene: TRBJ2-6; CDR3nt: TGTGCCAGCAGCCCTGCTGGGGCCAACGTCCTGACTTTC; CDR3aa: CASSPAGANVLTF
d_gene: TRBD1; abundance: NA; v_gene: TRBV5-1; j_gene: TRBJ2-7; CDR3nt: TGCGCCAGCAGCTTGGGTGGGACAGGGGACGGCGAGCAGTACTTC; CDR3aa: CASSLGGTGDGEQYF
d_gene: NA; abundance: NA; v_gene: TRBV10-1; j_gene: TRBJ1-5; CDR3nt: TGCGCCACCCACAGAGACGGGCAGCCCCAGCATTTT; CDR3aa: CATHRDGQPQHF
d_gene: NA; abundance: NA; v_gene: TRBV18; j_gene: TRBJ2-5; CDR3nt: TGTGCCAGCTCATCAGTGGCTACCTCCCGGGAGACCCAGTACTTC; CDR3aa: CASSSVATSRETQYF
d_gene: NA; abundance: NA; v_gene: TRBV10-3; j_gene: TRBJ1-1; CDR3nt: TGTGCCATCACCCCATCCTCGGGCCAGAACACTGAAGCTTTCTTT; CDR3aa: CAITPSSGQNTEAFF
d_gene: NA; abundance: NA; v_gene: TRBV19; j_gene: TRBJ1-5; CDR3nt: TGTGCCAGTAGTATAATGCTTCTCTGGGATCAGCCCCAGCATTTT; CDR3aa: CASSIMLLWDQPQHF
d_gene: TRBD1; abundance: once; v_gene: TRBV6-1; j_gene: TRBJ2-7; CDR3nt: TGTGCCAGCAGTGATACCCCGGGACAGGGGGTCGACGAGCAGTACTTC; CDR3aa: CASSDTPGQGVDEQYF
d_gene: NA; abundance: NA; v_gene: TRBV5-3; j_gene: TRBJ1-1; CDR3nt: TGTGCCAGAAGCCCCCAGACATTCAGGTGGAACACTGAAGCTTTCTTT; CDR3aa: CARSPQTFRWNTEAFF
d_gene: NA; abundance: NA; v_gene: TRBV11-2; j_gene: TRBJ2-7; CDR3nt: TGTGCCAGCAGCTTAGATCCGGTCTACGAGCAGTACTTC; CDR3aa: CASSLDPVYEQYF
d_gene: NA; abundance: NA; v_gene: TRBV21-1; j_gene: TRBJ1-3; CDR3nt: TGTGCCAGAAAAGGACAGGGGACGGGAAACACCATATATTTT; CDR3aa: CARKGQGTGNTIYF
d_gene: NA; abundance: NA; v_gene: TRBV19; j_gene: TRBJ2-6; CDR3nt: TGTGCCAGTAGTGGGACCAGGCGCTCTGGGGCCAACGTCCTGACTTTC; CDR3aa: CASSGTRRSGANVLTF